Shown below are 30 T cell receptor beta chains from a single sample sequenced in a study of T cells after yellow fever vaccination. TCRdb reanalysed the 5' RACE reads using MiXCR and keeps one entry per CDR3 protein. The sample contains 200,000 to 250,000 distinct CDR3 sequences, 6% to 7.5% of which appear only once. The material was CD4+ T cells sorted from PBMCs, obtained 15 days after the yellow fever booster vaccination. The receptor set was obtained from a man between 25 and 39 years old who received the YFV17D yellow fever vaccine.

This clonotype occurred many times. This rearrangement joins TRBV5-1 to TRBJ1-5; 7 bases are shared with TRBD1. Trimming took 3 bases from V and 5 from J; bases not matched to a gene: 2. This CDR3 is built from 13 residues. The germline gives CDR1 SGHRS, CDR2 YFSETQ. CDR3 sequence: CASSWQGDQPQHF. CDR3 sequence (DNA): TGCGCCAGCAGCTGGCAGGGGGATCAGCCCCAGCATTTT.

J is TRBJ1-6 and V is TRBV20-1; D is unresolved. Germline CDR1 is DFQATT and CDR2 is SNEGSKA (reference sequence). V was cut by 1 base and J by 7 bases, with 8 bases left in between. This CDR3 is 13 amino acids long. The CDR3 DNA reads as TGCAGTGCTAGAGCCGACGGGAATTCACCCCTCCACTTT. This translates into CSARADGNSPLHF.

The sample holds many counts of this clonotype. CDR3 loop: CASSLGGVDNEQFF. The CDR3 DNA reads TGTGCCAGCAGCTTAGGCGGGGTAGACAATGAGCAGTTCTTC. The gene calls are TRBV11-3 and TRBJ2-1; maybe TRBD2 (6 bases). The CDR3 has 14 amino acids. The germline V and J ends were trimmed by 1 base and 5 bases, with 9 bases remaining between them. The germline gives CDR1 SGHNT, CDR2 YENEEA. The complete variable domain, with remaining parts taken from reference TRBV11-3 and TRBJ2-1, reads EAGVVQSPRYKIIEKKQPVAFWCNPISGHNTLYWYLQNLGQGPELLIRYENEEAVDDSQLPKDRFSAERLKGVDSTLKIQPAELGDSAVYLCASSLGGVDNEQFFGPGTRLTVL.

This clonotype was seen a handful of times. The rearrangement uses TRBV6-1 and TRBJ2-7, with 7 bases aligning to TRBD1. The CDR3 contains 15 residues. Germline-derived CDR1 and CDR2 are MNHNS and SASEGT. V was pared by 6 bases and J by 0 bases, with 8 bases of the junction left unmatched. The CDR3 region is CASSDRAAGSYEQYF. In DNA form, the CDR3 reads TGTGCCAGCAGCGACAGGGCGGCCGGCTCCTACGAGCAGTACTTC.

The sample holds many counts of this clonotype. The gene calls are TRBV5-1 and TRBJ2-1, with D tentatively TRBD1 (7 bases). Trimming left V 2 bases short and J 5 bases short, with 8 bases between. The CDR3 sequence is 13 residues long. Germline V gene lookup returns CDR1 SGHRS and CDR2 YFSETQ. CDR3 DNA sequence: TGCGCCAGCAGCTTCAGGGGGGACAATGAGCAGTTCTTC. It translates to CASSFRGDNEQFF.

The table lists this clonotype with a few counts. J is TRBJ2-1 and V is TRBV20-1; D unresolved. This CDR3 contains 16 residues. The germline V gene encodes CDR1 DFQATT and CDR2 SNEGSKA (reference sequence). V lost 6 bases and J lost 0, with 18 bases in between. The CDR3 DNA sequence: TGCAGTGCCCCTAAAAGGGATGGTGACTCCTACAATGAGCAGTTCTTC. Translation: CSAPKRDGDSYNEQFF.

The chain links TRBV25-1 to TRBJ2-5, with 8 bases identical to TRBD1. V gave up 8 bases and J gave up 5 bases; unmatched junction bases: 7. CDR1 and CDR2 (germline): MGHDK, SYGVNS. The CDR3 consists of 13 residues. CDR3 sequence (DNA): TGTGCCAGCCCCAGGGGGCGGAATGAGACCCAGTACTTC. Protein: CASPRGRNETQYF.

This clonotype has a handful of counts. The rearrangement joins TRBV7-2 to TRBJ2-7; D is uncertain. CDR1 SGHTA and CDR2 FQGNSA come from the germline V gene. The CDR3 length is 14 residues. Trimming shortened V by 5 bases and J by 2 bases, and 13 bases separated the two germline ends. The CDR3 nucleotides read TGTGCCAGCAGCCCCCTCCCAGGCCCCTACGAGCAGTACTTC. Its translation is CASSPLPGPYEQYF. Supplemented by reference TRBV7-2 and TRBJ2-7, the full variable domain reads GAGVSQSPSNKVTEKGKDVELRCDPISGHTALYWYRQSLGQGLEFLIYFQGNSAPDKSGLPSDRFSAERTGGSVSTLTIQRTQQEDSAVYLCASSPLPGPYEQYFGPGTRLTVT.

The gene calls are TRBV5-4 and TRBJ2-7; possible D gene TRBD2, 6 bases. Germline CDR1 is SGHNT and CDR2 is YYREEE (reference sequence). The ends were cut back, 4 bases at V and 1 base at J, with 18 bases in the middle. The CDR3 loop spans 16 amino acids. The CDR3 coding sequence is TGTGCCAGCAGCGCAATAGGAGGGGTTCAGTCCTACGAGCAGTACTTC. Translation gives CASSAIGGVQSYEQYF.

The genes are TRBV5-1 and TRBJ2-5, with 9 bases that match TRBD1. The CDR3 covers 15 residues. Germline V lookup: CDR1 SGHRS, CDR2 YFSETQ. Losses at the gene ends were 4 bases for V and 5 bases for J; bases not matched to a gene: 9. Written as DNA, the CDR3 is TGCGCCAGCAGCCGTACGGGGACAGGGAAGGAGACCCAGTACTTC. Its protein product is CASSRTGTGKETQYF.

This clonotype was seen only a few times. CDR3 region: CAWKSGGTTNEKLFF. The CDR3 DNA follows: TGTGCCTGGAAATCCGGGGGCACAACTAATGAAAAACTGTTTTTT. The rearrangement uses TRBV30 and TRBJ1-4; D perhaps matches TRBD1 (6 bases). V was trimmed by 4 bases and J by 0 bases, leaving 12 bases between them. Germline lookup yields CDR1 GTSNPN and CDR2 SVGIG (reference sequence). The CDR3 runs to 15 residues.

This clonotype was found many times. The CDR3 protein is CASSSQGNYGYTF. In DNA form, the CDR3 reads TGTGCCAGCAGTTCCCAGGGGAACTATGGCTACACCTTC. This chain links TRBV12-3 or TRBV12-4 with TRBJ1-2; perhaps TRBD1 as D (6 bases). The V and J ends lost 4 bases and 2 bases respectively, with 8 bases between them. The length of the CDR3 is 13 residues.

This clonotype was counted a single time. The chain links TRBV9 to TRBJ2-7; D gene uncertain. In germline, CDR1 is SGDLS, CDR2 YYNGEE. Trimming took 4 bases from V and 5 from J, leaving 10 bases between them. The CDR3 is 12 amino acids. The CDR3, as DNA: TGTGCCAGCAGCCCAAGCGAACACGAGCAGTACTTC. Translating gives CASSPSEHEQYF.

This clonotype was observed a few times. CDR3 DNA sequence: TGTGCCAGCAGCTTCGGGACACTTCATGTGGAGACCCAGTACTTC. Translated, it gives CASSFGTLHVETQYF. The V and J genes are TRBV7-2 and TRBJ2-5; perhaps TRBD1 as D (6 bases). V dropped 3 bases and J dropped 5 bases, with 16 bases sitting between them. Germline V CDR1 and CDR2: SGHTA, FQGNSA. The CDR3 consists of 15 residues.

CDR3 nucleotide sequence: TGCAGTGCTAGAACAGGGCCCTCCTACGAGCAGTACTTC. Translation: CSARTGPSYEQYF. V and J are TRBV20-1 and TRBJ2-7; a possible D gene is TRBD1 (6 bases). The CDR3 has 13 amino acids. V was cut by 2 bases and J by 0 bases, with 8 bases left in between. From germline, CDR1 is DFQATT and CDR2 SNEGSKA (reference sequence).

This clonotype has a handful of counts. CDR3 nucleotide sequence: TGCGCCAGCAGCTTAATAGCGGGAAGTCGCCCCGAGCAGTACTTC. This sequence encodes CASSLIAGSRPEQYF. The chain has TRBV5-1 and TRBJ2-7; TRBD2 aligns across 8 bases. Germline CDR1 reads SGHRS; CDR2 reads YFSETQ. The CDR3 is made up of 15 amino acids. Germline trimming cut 2 bases from V and 6 bases from J; bases unmatched to any gene: 10. Drawing the rest from reference TRBV5-1 and TRBJ2-7, the complete variable domain is KAGVTQTPRYLIKTRGQQVTLSCSPISGHRSVSWYQQTPGQGLQFLFEYFSETQRNKGNFPGRFSGRQFSNSRSEMNVSTLELGDSALYLCASSLIAGSRPEQYFGPGTRLTVT.

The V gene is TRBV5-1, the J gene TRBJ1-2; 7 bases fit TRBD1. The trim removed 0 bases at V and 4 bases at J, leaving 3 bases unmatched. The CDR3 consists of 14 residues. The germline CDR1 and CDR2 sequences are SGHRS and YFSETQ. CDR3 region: CASSLGTGLYGYTF. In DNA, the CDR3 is TGCGCCAGCAGCTTGGGGACAGGACTCTATGGCTACACCTTC.

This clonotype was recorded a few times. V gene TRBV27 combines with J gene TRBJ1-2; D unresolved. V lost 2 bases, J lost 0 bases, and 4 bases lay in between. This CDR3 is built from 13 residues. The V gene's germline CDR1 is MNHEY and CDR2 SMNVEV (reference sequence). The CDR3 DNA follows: TGTGCCAGCAGTTTAGAGGCTAACTATGGCTACACCTTC. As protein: CASSLEANYGYTF.

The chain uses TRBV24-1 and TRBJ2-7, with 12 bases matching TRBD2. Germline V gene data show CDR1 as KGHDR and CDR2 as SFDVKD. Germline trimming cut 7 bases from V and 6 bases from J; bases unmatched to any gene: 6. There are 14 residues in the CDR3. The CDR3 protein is CATRRLAGALEQYF. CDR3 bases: TGTGCCACCAGGCGACTAGCGGGAGCCCTCGAGCAGTACTTC.

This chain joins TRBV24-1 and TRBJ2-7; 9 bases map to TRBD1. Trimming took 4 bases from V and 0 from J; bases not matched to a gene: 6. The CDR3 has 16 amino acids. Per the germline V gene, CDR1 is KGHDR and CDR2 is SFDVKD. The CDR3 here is CATSESGTGNSYEQYF. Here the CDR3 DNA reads TGTGCCACCAGTGAGTCCGGGACAGGGAACTCCTACGAGCAGTACTTC.

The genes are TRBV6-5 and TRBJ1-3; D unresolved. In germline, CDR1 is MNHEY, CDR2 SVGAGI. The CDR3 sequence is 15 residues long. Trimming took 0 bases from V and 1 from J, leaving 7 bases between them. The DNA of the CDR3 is TGTGCCAGCAGTTACTCGACGGGGTCTGGAAACACCATATATTTT. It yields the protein CASSYSTGSGNTIYF.

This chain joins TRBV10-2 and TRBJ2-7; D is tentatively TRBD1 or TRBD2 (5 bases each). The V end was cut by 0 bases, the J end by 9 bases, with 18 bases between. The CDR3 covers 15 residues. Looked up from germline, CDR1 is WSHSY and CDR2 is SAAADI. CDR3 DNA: TGCGCCAGCAGTGAGTCCTGGGGGAGATCTAATGGGCAGTACTTC. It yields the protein CASSESWGRSNGQYF.

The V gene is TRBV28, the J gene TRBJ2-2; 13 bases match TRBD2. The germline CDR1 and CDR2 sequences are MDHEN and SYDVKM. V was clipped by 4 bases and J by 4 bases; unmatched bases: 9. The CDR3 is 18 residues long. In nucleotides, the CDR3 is TGTGCCAGCAGTTCCTATGCCGGGACTAGCGGGGCCACCGGGGAGCTGTTTTTT. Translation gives CASSSYAGTSGATGELFF.

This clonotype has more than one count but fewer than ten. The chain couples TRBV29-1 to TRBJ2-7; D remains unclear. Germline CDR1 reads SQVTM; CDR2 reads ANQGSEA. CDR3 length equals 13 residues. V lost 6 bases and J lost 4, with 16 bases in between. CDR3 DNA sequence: TGCAGCGTAGTCAACTACCTAACGTACGAGCAGTACTTC. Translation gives CSVVNYLTYEQYF.

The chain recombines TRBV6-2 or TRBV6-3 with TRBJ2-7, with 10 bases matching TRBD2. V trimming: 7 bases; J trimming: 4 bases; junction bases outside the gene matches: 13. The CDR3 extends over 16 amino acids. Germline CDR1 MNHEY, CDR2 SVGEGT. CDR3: CASNWLAGVSEYEQYF. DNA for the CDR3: TGTGCCAGCAACTGGCTAGCGGGAGTATCAGAATACGAGCAGTACTTC.

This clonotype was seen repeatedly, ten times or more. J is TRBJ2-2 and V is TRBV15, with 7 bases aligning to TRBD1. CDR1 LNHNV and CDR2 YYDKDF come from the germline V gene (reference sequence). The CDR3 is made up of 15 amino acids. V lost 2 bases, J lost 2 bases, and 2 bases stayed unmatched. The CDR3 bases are TGTGCCACCAGCAGACAGGGGGTTAACACCGGGGAGCTGTTTTTT. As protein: CATSRQGVNTGELFF.

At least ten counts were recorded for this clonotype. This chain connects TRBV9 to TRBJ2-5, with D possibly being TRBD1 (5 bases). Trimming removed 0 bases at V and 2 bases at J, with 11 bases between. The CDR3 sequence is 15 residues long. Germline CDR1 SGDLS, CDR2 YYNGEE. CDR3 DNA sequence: TGTGCCAGCAGCGTAGGTGACAGCCGACAAGAGACCCAGTACTTC. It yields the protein CASSVGDSRQETQYF.

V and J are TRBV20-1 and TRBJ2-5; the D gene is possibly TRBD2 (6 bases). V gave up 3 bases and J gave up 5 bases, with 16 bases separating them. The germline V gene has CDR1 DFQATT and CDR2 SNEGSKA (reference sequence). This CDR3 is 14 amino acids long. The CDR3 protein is CSASLHLGGETQYF. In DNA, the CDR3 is TGCAGTGCTAGCCTCCATTTGGGAGGTGAGACCCAGTACTTC.

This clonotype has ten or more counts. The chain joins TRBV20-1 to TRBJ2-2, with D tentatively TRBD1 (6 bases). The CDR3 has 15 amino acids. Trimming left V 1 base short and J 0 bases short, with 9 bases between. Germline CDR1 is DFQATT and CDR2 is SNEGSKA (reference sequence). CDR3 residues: CSARGTDANTGELFF. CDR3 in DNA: TGCAGTGCTAGAGGGACAGACGCGAACACCGGGGAGCTGTTTTTT.

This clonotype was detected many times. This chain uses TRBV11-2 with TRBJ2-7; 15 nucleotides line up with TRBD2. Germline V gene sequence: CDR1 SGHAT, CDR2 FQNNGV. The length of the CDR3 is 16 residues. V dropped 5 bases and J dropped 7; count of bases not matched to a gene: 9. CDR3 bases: TGTGCCAGCAGCCGGGGACTAGCGGGAGGACGAGGAGAGCAGTACTTC. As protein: CASSRGLAGGRGEQYF. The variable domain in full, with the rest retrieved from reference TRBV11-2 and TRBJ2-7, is EAGVAQSPRYKIIEKRQSVAFWCNPISGHATLYWYQQILGQGPKLLIQFQNNGVVDDSQLPKDRFSAERLKGVDSTLKIQPAKLEDSAVYLCASSRGLAGGRGEQYFGPGTRLTVT.